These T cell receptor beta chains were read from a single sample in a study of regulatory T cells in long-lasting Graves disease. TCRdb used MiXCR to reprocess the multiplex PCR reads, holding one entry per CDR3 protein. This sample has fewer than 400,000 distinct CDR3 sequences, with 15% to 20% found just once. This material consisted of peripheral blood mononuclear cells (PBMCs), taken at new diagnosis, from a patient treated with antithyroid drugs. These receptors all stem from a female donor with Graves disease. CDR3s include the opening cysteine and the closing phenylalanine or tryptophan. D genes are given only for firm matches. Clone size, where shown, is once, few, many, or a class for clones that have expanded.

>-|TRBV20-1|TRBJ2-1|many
CSARVRKEQFF
TGCAGTGCTAGAGTGCGGAAGGAGCAGTTCTTC
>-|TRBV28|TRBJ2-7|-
CASSLYQGRYEQYF
TGTGCCAGCAGTTTATATCAGGGGAGGTACGAGCAGTACTTC
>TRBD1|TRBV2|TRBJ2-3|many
CASSGDRPTDTQYF
TGTGCCAGCAGTGGGGACAGACCCACAGATACGCAGTATTTT
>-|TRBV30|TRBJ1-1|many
CAWTRVYTEAFF
TGTGCCTGGACGAGGGTATACACTGAAGCTTTCTTT
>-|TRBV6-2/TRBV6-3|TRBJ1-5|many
CASRPQGRNEGNQPQHF
TGTGCCAGCAGACCGCAGGGGCGCAATGAGGGCAATCAGCCCCAGCATTTT
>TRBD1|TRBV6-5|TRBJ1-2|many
CASSYSTGNYGYTF
TGTGCCAGCAGTTACTCGACAGGGAACTATGGCTACACCTTC
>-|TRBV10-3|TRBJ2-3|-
CAISGDNTDTQYF
TGTGCCATCAGTGGAGACAACACAGATACGCAGTATTTT
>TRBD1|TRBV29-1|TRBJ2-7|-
CSARDRGPYEQYF
TGCAGCGCCAGGGACAGGGGGCCGTACGAGCAGTACTTC
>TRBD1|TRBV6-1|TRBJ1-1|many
CASRAKGGLPEAFF
TGTGCCAGCAGGGCTAAAGGGGGCCTACCTGAAGCTTTCTTT
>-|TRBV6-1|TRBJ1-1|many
CASSGQFSMNTEAFF
TGTGCCAGCAGCGGACAGTTCTCTATGAACACTGAAGCTTTCTTT
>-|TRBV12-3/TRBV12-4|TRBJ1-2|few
CASREFGGPYGYTF
TGTGCCAGCAGAGAATTCGGTGGCCCTTATGGCTACACCTTC
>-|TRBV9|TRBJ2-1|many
CASSVTQQGNEQFF
TGTGCCAGCAGCGTAACTCAACAGGGCAATGAGCAGTTCTTC
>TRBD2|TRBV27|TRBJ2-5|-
CASSKLAGRETQYF
TGTGCCAGCAGTAAACTAGCGGGCCGAGAGACCCAGTACTTC
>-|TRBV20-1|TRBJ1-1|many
CSAYGWRTGKMNTEAFF
TGCAGTGCTTACGGGTGGAGGACGGGTAAAATGAACACTGAAGCTTTCTTT
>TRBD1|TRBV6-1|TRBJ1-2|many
CAIGDRATQGYTF
TGTGCCATTGGGGACAGGGCGACGCAGGGCTACACCTTC
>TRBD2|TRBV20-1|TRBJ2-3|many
CSARGGLAGRTDTQYF
TGCAGTGCTAGAGGGGGACTAGCGGGACGCACAGATACGCAGTATTTT
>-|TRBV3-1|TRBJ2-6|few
CASSPMIASGANVLTF
TGTGCCAGCAGCCCAATGATCGCCTCTGGGGCCAACGTCCTGACTTTC
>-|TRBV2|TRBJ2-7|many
CASRTEEVEQYF
TGTGCCAGCAGAACGGAAGAGGTCGAGCAGTACTTC
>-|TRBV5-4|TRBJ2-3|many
CASSPQVTDTQYF
TGTGCCAGCAGCCCCCAAGTAACAGATACGCAGTATTTT
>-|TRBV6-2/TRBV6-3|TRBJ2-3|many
CASTEHTDTQYF
TGTGCCAGCACCGAACACACAGATACGCAGTATTTT
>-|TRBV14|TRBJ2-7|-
CASSQERGPFYEQYF
TGTGCCAGCAGCCAAGAACGCGGGCCCTTCTACGAGCAGTACTTC
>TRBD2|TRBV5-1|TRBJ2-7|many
CASSLLAGAYYEQYF
TGCGCCAGCAGCTTACTAGCGGGAGCTTACTACGAGCAGTACTTC
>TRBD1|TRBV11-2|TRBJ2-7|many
CASSLTGGSYEQYF
TGTGCCAGCAGTCTGACAGGGGGCTCCTACGAGCAGTACTTC
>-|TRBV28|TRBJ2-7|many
CASSSSGPYEQYF
TGTGCCAGCAGTAGTAGCGGCCCCTACGAGCAGTACTTC
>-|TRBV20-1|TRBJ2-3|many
CSALTPSTDTQYF
TGCAGTGCCTTGACACCTAGCACAGATACGCAGTATTTT